Shown below are 2 T cell receptor beta chains from a single sample sequenced in a study of CD8+CD57+ T cells in acquired aplastic anemia. Profiling of TCR beta VDJ combinations and CDR3 sequences used genomic DNA as template. TCRdb reprocessed the reads via MiXCR and lists one record per CDR3 protein. The data show 90,000 to 130,000 distinct CDR3 sequences, roughly 51% seen once. Input material: sorted CD4+, CD8+, or CD8+CD57+ T cells (not recorded which) from PBMCs. These receptors came from a human donor in good health, serving as a control.

V is TRBV19 and J is TRBJ1-2; D is possibly TRBD1 (5 bases). V lost 3 bases, J lost 4 bases, and 12 bases lay in between. The CDR3 has 14 residues. Germline V gene sequence: CDR1 LNHDA, CDR2 SQIVND (reference sequence). CDR3 protein: CASSIGTAPYGYTF. In DNA, the CDR3 is TGTGCCAGTAGTATCGGGACGGCCCCCTATGGCTACACCTTC.

This chain uses TRBV7-2 with TRBJ1-5, with a tentative D call TRBD1 (5 bases). Trimming took 6 bases from V and 3 from J, leaving 9 bases between them. The CDR3 is made up of 13 amino acids. The V gene's germline CDR1 is SGHTA and CDR2 FQGNSA. CDR3 amino acids: CASSDRTNQPQHF. CDR3 in DNA: TGTGCCAGCAGTGACAGAACCAATCAGCCCCAGCATTTT.